This entry features one T cell receptor beta chain sequence. What it recognizes is unknown. This CDR3 has 16 residues. The J segment lost 6 bases and the V segment lost 4 bases, leaving 10 bases of the junction unmatched. The germline gives CDR1 KGHDR, CDR2 SFDVKD. The data belong to a study of identical twins. The study, taken as a whole, reports: The models gave estimates that fell short of the out-of-frame TCR alpha sharing seen in monozygotic twins. Beta clonotypes that were abundant in cord blood contained fewer insertions, a pattern absent from memory repertoires.

Through template switching, a universal primer site was introduced, and the cDNA contained unique molecular identifiers. In TCRdb, the 5' RACE reads were re-called with MiXCR into one record per CDR3 protein. Of approximately 490,000 distinct CDR3 sequences in the sample, about 22% are singletons; the top ten hold roughly 0.5%. This sample also appeared in a second study, on yellow fever vaccine responses in identical twins.

The source of this sequence is a woman younger than 30 in good health. The chain employs TRBV24-1 and TRBJ2-3; TRBD1 agrees at 9 bases. The sequencing input was CD4+ T cells sorted from blood. The CDR3 bases are TGTGCCACCAGTGACCCTCGACAGGGGGAGCTTGATACGCAGTATTTT. Encoded protein: CATSDPRQGELDTQYF.